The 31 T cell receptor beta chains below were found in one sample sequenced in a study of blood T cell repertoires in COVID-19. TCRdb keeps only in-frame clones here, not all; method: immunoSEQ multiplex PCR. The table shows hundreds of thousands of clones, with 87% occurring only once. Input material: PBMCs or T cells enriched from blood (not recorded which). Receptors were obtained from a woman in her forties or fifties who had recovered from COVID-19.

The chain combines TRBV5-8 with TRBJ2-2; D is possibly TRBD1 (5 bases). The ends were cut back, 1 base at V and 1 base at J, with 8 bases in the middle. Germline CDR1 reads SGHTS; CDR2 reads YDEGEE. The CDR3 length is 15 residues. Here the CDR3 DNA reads TGTGCCAGCAGCTTGCGGCAGGGGAACACCGGGGAGCTGTTTTTT. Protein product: CASSLRQGNTGELFF.

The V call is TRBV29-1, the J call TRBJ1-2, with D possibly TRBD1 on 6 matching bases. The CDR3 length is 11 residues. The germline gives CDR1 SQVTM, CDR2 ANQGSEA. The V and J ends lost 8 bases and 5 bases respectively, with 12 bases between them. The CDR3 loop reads CSWGGEYGYTF. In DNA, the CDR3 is TGCAGCTGGGGGGGCGAATATGGCTACACCTTC. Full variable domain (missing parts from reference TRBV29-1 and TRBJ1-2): SAVISQKPSRDICQRGTSLTIQCQVDSQVTMMFWYRQQPGQSLTLIATANQGSEATYESGFVIDKFPISRPNLTFSTLTVSNMSPEDSSIYLCSWGGEYGYTFGSGTRLTVV.

CDR3 region: CASSQDWDRRSEAFF. DNA of the CDR3: TGTGCCAGCAGCCAAGACTGGGACAGGCGGTCTGAAGCTTTCTTT. This chain uses TRBV4-2 with TRBJ1-1; 8 bases agree with TRBD1. Germline CDR1 LGHNA, CDR2 YNFKEQ. Trimming took 0 bases from V and 6 from J; bases not matched to a gene: 6. There are 15 residues in the CDR3.

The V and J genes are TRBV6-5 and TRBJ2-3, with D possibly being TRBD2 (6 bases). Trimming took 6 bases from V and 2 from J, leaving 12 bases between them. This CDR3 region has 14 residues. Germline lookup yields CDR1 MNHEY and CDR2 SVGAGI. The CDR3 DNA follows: TGTGCCAGCAGCTACGGGAGCGCCACAGATACGCAGTATTTT. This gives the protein CASSYGSATDTQYF.

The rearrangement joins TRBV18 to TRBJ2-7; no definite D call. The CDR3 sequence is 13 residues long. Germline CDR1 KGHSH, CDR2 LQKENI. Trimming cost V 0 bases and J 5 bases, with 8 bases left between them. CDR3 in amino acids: CASSPPGQDEQYF. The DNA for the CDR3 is TGTGCCAGCTCACCACCGGGCCAAGACGAGCAGTACTTC.

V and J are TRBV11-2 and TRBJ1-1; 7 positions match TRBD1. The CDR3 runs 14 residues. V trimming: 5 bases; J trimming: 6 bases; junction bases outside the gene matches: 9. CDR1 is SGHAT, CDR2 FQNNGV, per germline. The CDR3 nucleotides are TGTGCCAGCAGCATACCCGGGACAGTCGCTGAAGCTTTCTTT. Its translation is CASSIPGTVAEAFF.

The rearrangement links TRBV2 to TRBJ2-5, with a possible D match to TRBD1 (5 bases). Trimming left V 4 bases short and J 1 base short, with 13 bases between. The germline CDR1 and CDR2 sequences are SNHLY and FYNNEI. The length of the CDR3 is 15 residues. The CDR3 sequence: CASSGAGIPQETQYF. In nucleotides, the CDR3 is TGTGCCAGCAGTGGCGCAGGGATACCCCAAGAGACCCAGTACTTC.

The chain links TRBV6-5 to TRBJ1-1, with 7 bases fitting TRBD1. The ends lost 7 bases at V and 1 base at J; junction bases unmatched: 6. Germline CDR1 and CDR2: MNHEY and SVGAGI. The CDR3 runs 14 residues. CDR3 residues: CASINRGWNTEAFF. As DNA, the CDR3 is TGTGCCAGCATCAACAGGGGATGGAACACTGAAGCTTTCTTT.

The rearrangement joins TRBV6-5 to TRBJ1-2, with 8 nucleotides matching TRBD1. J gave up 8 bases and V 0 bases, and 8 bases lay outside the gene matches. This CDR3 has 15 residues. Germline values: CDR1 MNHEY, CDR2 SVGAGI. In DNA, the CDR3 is TGTGCCAGCAGTTACTCCCAGGGGGCTCCATTCGGCTACACCTTC. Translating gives CASSYSQGAPFGYTF.

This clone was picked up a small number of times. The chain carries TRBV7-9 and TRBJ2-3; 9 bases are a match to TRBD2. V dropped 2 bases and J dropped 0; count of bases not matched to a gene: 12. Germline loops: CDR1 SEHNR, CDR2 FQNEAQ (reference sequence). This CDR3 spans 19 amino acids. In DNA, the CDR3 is TGTGCCAGCAGCTTATTTAGTAGCGGGGGATTTTCTAGCACAGATACGCAGTATTTT. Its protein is CASSLFSSGGFSSTDTQYF. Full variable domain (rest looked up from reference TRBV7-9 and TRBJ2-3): DTGVSQNPRHKITKRGQNVTFRCDPISEHNRLYWYRQTLGQGPEFLTYFQNEAQLEKSRLLSDRFSAERPKGSFSTLEIQRTEQGDSAMYLCASSLFSSGGFSSTDTQYFGPGTRLTVL.

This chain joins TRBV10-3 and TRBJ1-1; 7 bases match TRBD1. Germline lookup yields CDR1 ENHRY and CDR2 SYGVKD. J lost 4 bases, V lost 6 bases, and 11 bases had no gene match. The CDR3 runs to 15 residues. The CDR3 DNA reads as TGTGCCATCAGAGGTGGGGGGCAGGGGGGCACTGAAGCTTTCTTT. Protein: CAIRGGGQGGTEAFF.

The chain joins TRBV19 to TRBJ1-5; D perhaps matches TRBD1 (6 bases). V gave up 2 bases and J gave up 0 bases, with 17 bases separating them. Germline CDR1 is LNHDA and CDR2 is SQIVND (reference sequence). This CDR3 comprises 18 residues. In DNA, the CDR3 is TGTGCCAGTAGTATACCGACAGGACAAAGATATAGCAATCAGCCCCAGCATTTT. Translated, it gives CASSIPTGQRYSNQPQHF. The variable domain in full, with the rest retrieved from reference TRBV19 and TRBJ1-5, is DGGITQSPKYLFRKEGQNVTLSCEQNLNHDAMYWYRQDPGQGLRLIYYSQIVNDFQKGDIAEGYSVSREKKESFPLTVTSAQKNPTAFYLCASSIPTGQRYSNQPQHFGDGTRLSIL.

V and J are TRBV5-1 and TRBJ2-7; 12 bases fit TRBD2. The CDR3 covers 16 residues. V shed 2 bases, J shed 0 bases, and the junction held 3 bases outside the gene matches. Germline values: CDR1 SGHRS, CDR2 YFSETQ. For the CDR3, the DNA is TGCGCCAGCAGCTTAGAGACTAGCGGGGGCTCCTACGAGCAGTACTTC. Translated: CASSLETSGGSYEQYF.

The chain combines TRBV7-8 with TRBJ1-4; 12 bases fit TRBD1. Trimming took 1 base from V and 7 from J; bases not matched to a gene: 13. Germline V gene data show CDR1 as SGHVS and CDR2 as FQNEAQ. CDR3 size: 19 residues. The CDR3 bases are TGTGCCAGCAGCTTAGTACACCGGGACAGGGGGCGGTCTAGTGAAAAACTGTTTTTT. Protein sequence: CASSLVHRDRGRSSEKLFF.

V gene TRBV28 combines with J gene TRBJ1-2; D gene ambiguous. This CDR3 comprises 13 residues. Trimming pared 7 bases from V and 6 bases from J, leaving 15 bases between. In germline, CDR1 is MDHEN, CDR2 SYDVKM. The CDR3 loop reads CASKERADDGYTF. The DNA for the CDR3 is TGTGCCAGCAAGGAGAGGGCAGATGATGGCTACACCTTC.

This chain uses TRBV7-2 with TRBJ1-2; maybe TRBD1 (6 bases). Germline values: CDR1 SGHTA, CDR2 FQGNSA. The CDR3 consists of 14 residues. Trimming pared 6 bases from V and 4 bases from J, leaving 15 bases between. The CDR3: CASRWTDSSYGYTF. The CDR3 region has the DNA TGTGCCAGCAGATGGACGGACAGTAGCTATGGCTACACCTTC.

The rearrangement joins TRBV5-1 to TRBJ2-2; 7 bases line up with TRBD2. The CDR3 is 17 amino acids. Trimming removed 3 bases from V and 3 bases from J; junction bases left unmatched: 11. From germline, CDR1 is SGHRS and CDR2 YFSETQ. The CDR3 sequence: CASSYIKGLGDTGELFF. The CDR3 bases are TGCGCCAGCAGCTACATAAAAGGACTAGGGGACACCGGGGAGCTGTTTTTT.

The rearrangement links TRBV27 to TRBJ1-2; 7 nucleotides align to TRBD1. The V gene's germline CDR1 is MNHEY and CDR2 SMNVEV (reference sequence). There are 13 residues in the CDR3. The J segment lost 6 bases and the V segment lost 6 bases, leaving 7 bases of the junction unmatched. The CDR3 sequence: CASSFQGVHGYTF. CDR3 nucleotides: TGTGCCAGCAGCTTTCAGGGGGTCCATGGCTACACCTTC.

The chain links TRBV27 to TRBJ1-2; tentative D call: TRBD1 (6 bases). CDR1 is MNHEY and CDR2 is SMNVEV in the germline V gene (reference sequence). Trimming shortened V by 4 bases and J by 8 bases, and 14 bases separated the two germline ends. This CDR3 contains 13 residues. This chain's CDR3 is CASSYRGAGGYTF. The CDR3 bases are TGTGCCAGCAGTTATCGGGGGGCTGGCGGCTACACCTTC.

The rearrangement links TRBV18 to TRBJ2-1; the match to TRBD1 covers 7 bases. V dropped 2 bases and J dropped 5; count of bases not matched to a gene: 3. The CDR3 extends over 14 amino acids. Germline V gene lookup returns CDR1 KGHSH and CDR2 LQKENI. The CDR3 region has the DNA TGTGCCAGCTCACCATCGACAGGGAACAATGAGCAGTTCTTC. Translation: CASSPSTGNNEQFF.

This CDR3 is CAWSVGLSYNQPQHF. DNA of the CDR3: TGTGCCTGGAGTGTAGGACTTTCCTACAATCAGCCCCAGCATTTT. The chain employs TRBV30 and TRBJ1-5; D uncertain. Deletions cut 0 bases from V and 3 bases from J, with 12 bases between. Per germline, CDR1 GTSNPN and CDR2 SVGIG (reference sequence). This CDR3 comprises 15 residues.

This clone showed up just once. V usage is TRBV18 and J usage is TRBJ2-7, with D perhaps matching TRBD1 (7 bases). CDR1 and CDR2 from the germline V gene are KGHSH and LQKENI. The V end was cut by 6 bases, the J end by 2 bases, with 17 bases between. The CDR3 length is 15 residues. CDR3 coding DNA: TGTGCCAGCTCCCAAACGGGGGACAGCGCCTACGAGCAGTACTTC. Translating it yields CASSQTGDSAYEQYF.

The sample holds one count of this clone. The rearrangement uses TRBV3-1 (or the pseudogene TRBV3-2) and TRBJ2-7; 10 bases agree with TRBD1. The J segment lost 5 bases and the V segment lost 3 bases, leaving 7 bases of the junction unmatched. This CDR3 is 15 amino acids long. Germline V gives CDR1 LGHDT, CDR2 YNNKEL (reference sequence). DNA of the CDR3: TGTGCCAGCAGCCATTATCGACAGGGGGCCCACGAGCAGTACTTC. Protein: CASSHYRQGAHEQYF.

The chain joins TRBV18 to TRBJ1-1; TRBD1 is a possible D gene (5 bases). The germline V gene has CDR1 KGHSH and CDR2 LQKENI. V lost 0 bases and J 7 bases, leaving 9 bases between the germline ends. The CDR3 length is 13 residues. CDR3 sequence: CASSPPGDYEAFF. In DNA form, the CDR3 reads TGTGCCAGCTCACCACCGGGGGACTATGAAGCTTTCTTT.

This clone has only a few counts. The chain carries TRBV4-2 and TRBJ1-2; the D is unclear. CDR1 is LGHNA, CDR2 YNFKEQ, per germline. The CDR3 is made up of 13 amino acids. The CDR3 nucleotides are TGTGCACATACGAGGTTGACTAACTATGGCTACACCTTC. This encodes CAHTRLTNYGYTF.

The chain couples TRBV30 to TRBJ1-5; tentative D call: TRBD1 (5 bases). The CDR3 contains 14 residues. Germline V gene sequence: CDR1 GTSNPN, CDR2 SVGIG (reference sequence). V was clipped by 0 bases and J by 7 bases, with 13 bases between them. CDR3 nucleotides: TGTGCCTGGAGTGTAGGGGCGGGAAAGCAGCCCCAGCATTTT. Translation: CAWSVGAGKQPQHF.

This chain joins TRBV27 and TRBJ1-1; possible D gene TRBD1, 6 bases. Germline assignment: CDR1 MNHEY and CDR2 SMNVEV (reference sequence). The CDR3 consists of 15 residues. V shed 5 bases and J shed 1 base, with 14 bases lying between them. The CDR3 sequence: CASSAYGGWNTEAFF. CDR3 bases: TGTGCCAGCAGTGCCTATGGGGGCTGGAACACTGAAGCTTTCTTT.

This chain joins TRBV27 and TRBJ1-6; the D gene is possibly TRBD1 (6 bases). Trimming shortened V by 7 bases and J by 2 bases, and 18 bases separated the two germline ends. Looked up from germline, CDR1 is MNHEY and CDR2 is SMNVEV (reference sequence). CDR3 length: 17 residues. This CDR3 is CASTLTGGATYNSPLHF. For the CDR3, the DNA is TGTGCCAGCACCCTAACGGGGGGGGCCACCTATAATTCACCCCTCCACTTT.

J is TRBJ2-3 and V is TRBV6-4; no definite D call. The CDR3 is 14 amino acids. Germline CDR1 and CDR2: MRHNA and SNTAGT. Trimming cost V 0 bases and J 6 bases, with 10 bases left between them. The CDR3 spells CASSDSTLSDTQYF. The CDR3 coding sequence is TGTGCCAGCAGTGACTCAACTCTGTCGGATACGCAGTATTTT.

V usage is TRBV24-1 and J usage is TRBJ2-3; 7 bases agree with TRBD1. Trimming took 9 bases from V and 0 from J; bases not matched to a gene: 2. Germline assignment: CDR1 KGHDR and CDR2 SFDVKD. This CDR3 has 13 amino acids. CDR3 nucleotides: TGTGCCACCCAGACAGGGAGCACAGATACGCAGTATTTT. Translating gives CATQTGSTDTQYF.

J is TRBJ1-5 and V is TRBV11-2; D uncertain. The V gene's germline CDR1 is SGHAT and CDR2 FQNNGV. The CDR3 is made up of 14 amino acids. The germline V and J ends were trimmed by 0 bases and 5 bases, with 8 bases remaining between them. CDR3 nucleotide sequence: TGTGCCAGCAGCTTAGATGCGAGGGATCAGCCCCAGCATTTT. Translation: CASSLDARDQPQHF.